These 21 T cell receptor beta chains share one sample of origin, sequenced in a study of STAT5B mutations in CD4+ large granular lymphocyte leukemia. The assay was immunoSEQ multiplex PCR, and TCRdb's table has in-frame clones only and misses some. The sample consists of almost 30,000 clones, approximately 79% of them appearing once. Sequencing was performed on CD4+ T cells from blood buffy coats. The source of these receptors is a human donor in good health.

In this sample, this clone turned up once. This sequence joins TRBV6-1 and TRBJ1-1; D remains unclear. Trimming left V 1 base short and J 5 bases short, with 14 bases between. The length of the CDR3 is 15 residues. The germline gives CDR1 MNHNS, CDR2 SASEGT. This chain's CDR3 is CASSEGRVPKTEAFF. CDR3 coding DNA: TGTGCCAGCAGTGAAGGTAGGGTGCCAAAGACTGAAGCTTTCTTT.

The rearrangement joins TRBV11-2 to TRBJ2-5, with D possibly TRBD2 on 5 matching bases. In germline, CDR1 is SGHAT, CDR2 FQNNGV. V was clipped by 1 base and J by 1 base, with 13 bases between them. This CDR3 spans 16 amino acids. The CDR3 loop reads CASSLANGIIQETQYF. As DNA, the CDR3 is TGTGCCAGCAGCTTAGCCAACGGGATTATCCAAGAGACCCAGTACTTC.

The chain carries TRBV15 and TRBJ1-5; 7 bases agree with TRBD1. Germline-derived CDR1 and CDR2 are LNHNV and YYDKDF (reference sequence). This CDR3 is 15 amino acids long. V shed 5 bases, J shed 6 bases, and the junction held 10 bases outside the gene matches. CDR3 nucleotide sequence: TGTGCCACCAGCGGAACGCGACAGGGAACTCAGCCCCAGCATTTT. This translates into CATSGTRQGTQPQHF.

The genes are TRBV28 and TRBJ1-5; D is unclear. CDR1 and CDR2 from the germline V gene are MDHEN and SYDVKM. Trimming removed 5 bases at V and 0 bases at J, with 11 bases between. This CDR3 contains 15 residues. The CDR3 loop is CASSRGYDSNQPQHF. CDR3 nucleotide sequence: TGTGCCAGCAGTCGGGGTTACGATAGCAATCAGCCCCAGCATTTT.

This clone was seen only a few times. The rearrangement uses TRBV5-4 and TRBJ1-1; D uncertain. The V end was cut by 4 bases, the J end by 4 bases, with 11 bases between. This CDR3 comprises 13 residues. The germline CDR1 and CDR2 sequences are SGHNT and YYREEE (reference sequence). The CDR3 loop is CASSVTRGTEAFF. CDR3 nucleotide sequence: TGTGCCAGCAGCGTTACGCGGGGCACTGAAGCTTTCTTT.

The V call is TRBV28, the J call TRBJ1-5; no clear D gene. The CDR3 totals 15 residues. Trimming cost V 2 bases and J 4 bases, with 12 bases left between them. Looked up from germline, CDR1 is MDHEN and CDR2 is SYDVKM. This chain's CDR3 is CASSLRPGPNQPQHF. The CDR3 nucleotides read TGTGCCAGCAGTTTACGCCCCGGGCCAAATCAGCCCCAGCATTTT. Looking up the rest from reference TRBV28 and TRBJ1-5 gives the full variable domain: DVKVTQSSRYLVKRTGEKVFLECVQDMDHENMFWYRQDPGLGLRLIYFSYDVKMKEKGDIPEGYSVSREKKERFSLILESASTNQTSMYLCASSLRPGPNQPQHFGDGTRLSIL.

In its sample, this clone was seen a few times. V gene TRBV7-2 combines with J gene TRBJ1-2; D perhaps matches TRBD1 (6 bases). Germline CDR1 reads SGHTA; CDR2 reads FQGNSA. The CDR3 contains 12 residues. V gave up 8 bases and J gave up 4 bases, with 11 bases separating them. CDR3 nucleotides: TGTGCCAGCGCGGACAGTTCCTATGGCTACACCTTC. It is translated as CASADSSYGYTF. The whole variable domain, remainder taken from reference TRBV7-2 and TRBJ1-2, is GAGVSQSPSNKVTEKGKDVELRCDPISGHTALYWYRQSLGQGLEFLIYFQGNSAPDKSGLPSDRFSAERTGGSVSTLTIQRTQQEDSAVYLCASADSSYGYTFGSGTRLTVV.

CDR3 loop: CASSLGGPGGETQYF. In DNA form, the CDR3 reads TGTGCCAGCAGCTTAGGAGGGCCCGGAGGAGAGACCCAGTACTTC. V and J are TRBV7-9 and TRBJ2-5; TRBD2 might be the D (5 bases). The CDR3 length is 15 residues. V was pared by 1 base and J by 4 bases, with 13 bases between. Germline CDR1 and CDR2: SEHNR and FQNEAQ (reference sequence).

V is TRBV9 and J is TRBJ2-2; possible D gene TRBD1, 5 bases. V shed 4 bases and J shed 2 bases, with 15 bases lying between them. The CDR3 loop spans 16 amino acids. CDR1 is SGDLS, CDR2 YYNGEE, per germline. The CDR3 here is CASSLQGAVNTGELFF. CDR3 DNA sequence: TGTGCCAGCAGCTTGCAAGGGGCAGTCAACACCGGGGAGCTGTTTTTT.

V gene TRBV5-1 combines with J gene TRBJ1-1, with D perhaps TRBD1 (5 bases). Germline-derived CDR1 and CDR2 are SGHRS and YFSETQ. The CDR3 consists of 14 residues. V lost 2 bases, J lost 1 base, and 9 bases lay in between. CDR3 region: CASSLQGANTEAFF. The CDR3, as DNA: TGCGCCAGCAGCTTACAAGGGGCGAACACTGAAGCTTTCTTT.

V and J are TRBV4-3 and TRBJ2-2; 7 bases match TRBD2. The J segment lost 4 bases and the V segment lost 6 bases, leaving 17 bases of the junction unmatched. Germline CDR1 and CDR2: LGHNA and YSLEER. The CDR3 runs 18 residues. CDR3 coding DNA: TGCGCCAGCAGTCCCTTGCTAGCGGCCGACCGGGGCACCGGGGAGCTGTTTTTT. Translating gives CASSPLLAADRGTGELFF.

This clone was observed a few times. The genes are TRBV7-2 and TRBJ1-2; unclear D gene. The V and J ends lost 6 bases and 7 bases respectively, with 21 bases between them. CDR1 and CDR2 from the germline V gene are SGHTA and FQGNSA. This CDR3 spans 15 amino acids. CDR3 nucleotide sequence: TGTGCCAGCAGAGATAGGGTCGGTGGAGGTGGTGGCTACACCTTC. Its protein is CASRDRVGGGGGYTF.

The chain employs TRBV5-1 and TRBJ2-7; TRBD2 matches at 15 bases. In germline, CDR1 is SGHRS, CDR2 YFSETQ. The CDR3 contains 20 residues. J was trimmed by 0 bases and V by 4 bases; bases with no gene match: 14. This CDR3 is CASSPRPPGLAGGSSYEQYF. As DNA, the CDR3 is TGCGCCAGCAGCCCGCGGCCCCCGGGACTAGCGGGGGGTAGCTCCTACGAGCAGTACTTC.

This chain connects TRBV29-1 to TRBJ2-7, with D possibly matching TRBD1 (6 bases). The V end lost 5 bases, the J end lost 2 bases, and 13 bases lay between the germline ends. This CDR3 has 13 residues. Germline V lookup: CDR1 SQVTM, CDR2 ANQGSEA. In DNA, the CDR3 is TGCAGCGTTTCTGGACAGAACACCTACGAGCAGTACTTC. Translating it yields CSVSGQNTYEQYF.

The chain joins TRBV4-2 to TRBJ2-1; D remains unclear. V shed 2 bases and J shed 3 bases, with 11 bases lying between them. CDR3 length: 15 amino acids. Germline values: CDR1 LGHNA, CDR2 YNFKEQ. CDR3 coding DNA: TGTGCCAGCAGCCAACCTGACAAGAACTACAATGAGCAGTTCTTC. Translation gives CASSQPDKNYNEQFF.

The chain employs TRBV11-2 and TRBJ1-4; D is unresolved. CDR3 length: 13 residues. The V and J ends lost 1 base and 8 bases respectively, with 8 bases between them. Germline V lookup: CDR1 SGHAT, CDR2 FQNNGV. This CDR3 reads CASSLGHEEKLFF. The CDR3 DNA reads TGTGCCAGCAGCTTAGGGCATGAAGAAAAACTGTTTTTT.

This sequence joins TRBV19 and TRBJ1-1; D not certain. Deletions cut 5 bases from V and 1 base from J, with 17 bases between. This CDR3 is 16 amino acids long. Germline V lookup: CDR1 LNHDA, CDR2 SQIVND (reference sequence). The chain's CDR3 is CASSPMIEVGNTEAFF. CDR3 nucleotide sequence: TGTGCCAGTAGTCCTATGATCGAGGTGGGGAACACTGAAGCTTTCTTT.

The chain has TRBV6-4 and TRBJ1-5; no firm D call. Germline V lookup: CDR1 MRHNA, CDR2 SNTAGT. Trimming took off 2 bases at V and 5 bases at J, with 22 bases between the two ends. The CDR3 is 18 residues long. Here the CDR3 reads CASSDQIGRDPNDQPQHF. The CDR3 DNA follows: TGTGCCAGCAGTGACCAGATCGGGAGGGATCCAAACGATCAGCCCCAGCATTTT.

The chain has TRBV4-1 and TRBJ2-1; TRBD2 aligns across 7 bases. Germline assignment: CDR1 MGHRA and CDR2 YSYEKL. CDR3 length equals 19 residues. The V gene end was trimmed by 1 base and the J gene end by 7 bases; junction bases not matched to a gene: 19. In DNA, the CDR3 is TGCGCCAGCAGCCAAGGGGGGATCGTTCGGGGCGGGGGTAGGAATGAGCAGTTCTTC. The encoded protein is CASSQGGIVRGGGRNEQFF.

This clone came up once. This chain joins TRBV29-1 and TRBJ1-1; D unclear. V was shortened by 7 bases and J by 5 bases, with 17 bases between the two germline ends. CDR3 length: 13 amino acids. Per the germline V gene, CDR1 is SQVTM and CDR2 is ANQGSEA. The CDR3: CSEAPAPGTEAFF. The CDR3 DNA reads TGCAGCGAAGCACCCGCCCCTGGGACTGAAGCTTTCTTT.

This chain links TRBV20-1 with TRBJ1-2; TRBD1 agrees at 7 bases. Germline V gene lookup returns CDR1 DFQATT and CDR2 SNEGSKA (reference sequence). CDR3 length: 11 amino acids. The V segment lost 5 bases and the J segment 12 bases; nucleotides outside the gene matches: 9. CDR3 DNA sequence: TGCAGTGCTGGAAGGACAGGATCAAACACCTTC. It is translated as CSAGRTGSNTF.